The following is a T cell receptor beta chain sequence with its context. No antigen is known for it. This CDR3 is built from 13 residues. CDR1 and CDR2 from the germline V gene are MNHNY and SVGAGI (reference sequence). V was pared by 2 bases and J by 11 bases, with 15 bases between. This record belongs to a study of shared clonotypes between healthy human individuals. Sequencing was performed with immunoSEQ multiplex PCR; in TCRdb, only in-frame clones are kept and a portion is missing. The profile covers millions of clones, with 85% to 95% appearing a single time and about 0.39% taken by the ten largest. Overall study findings and caveats: A generally larger estimated richness was seen in naive subsets than in memory subsets.

The receptor's source is a man aged 18 to 29 in good health. Some clones in this sample may be carry-over from other donors' samples. The rearrangement links TRBV6-6 to TRBJ1-1, with D perhaps TRBD1 (6 bases). Sequencing input: naive CD4+ T cells from PBMCs. Indicated subset: CD45RA+ positively selected. The CDR3 is CASSYGFEGDAFF. The CDR3 region has the DNA TGTGCCAGCAGTTACGGGTTTGAGGGGGACGCTTTCTTT.